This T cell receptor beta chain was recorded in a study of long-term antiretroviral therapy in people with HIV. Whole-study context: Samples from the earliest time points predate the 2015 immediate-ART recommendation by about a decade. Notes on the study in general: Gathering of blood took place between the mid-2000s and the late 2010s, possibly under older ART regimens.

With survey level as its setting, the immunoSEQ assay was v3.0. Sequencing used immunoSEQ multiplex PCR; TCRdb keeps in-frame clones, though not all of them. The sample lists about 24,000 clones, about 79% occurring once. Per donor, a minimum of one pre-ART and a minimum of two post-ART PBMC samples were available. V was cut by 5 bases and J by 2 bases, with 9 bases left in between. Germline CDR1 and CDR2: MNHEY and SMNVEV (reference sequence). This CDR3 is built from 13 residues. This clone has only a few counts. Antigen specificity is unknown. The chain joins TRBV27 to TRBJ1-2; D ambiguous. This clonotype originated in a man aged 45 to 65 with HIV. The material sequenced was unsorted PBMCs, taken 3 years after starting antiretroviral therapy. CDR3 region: CASSLNKNYGYTF. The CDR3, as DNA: TGTGCCAGCAGTCTCAACAAGAACTATGGCTACACCTTC.